Detailed here is one T cell receptor (beta chain). This receptor's antigen is unknown. Base qualities are missing; no much larger clone stands one base away. The CDR3 regions of human TCRbeta chains were subjected to immunosequencing. The authors' analysis ran thus. Repertoire TCRs were matched against a reference library of SARS-CoV-2-specific TCRs generated with the MIRA antigen-specificity platform. Breadth was defined as the fraction of unique TCRs that were SARS-CoV-2-associated. Depth was defined as the fraction of total T cells that were SARS-CoV-2-associated. Using the MIRA data, every spike-specific TCR was mapped to the spike region that the TCR reacted to and assigned to either a CD4 or a CD8 class. Log10-transformed breadth and depth values were compared by one-way ANOVA with Sidak's multiple comparisons tests. This is the immuneACCESS table as TCRdb keeps it, with only in-frame sequences that have V and J called. A part of the clones is gone; compared with another copy, unresolved V genes explain less than half, and the rest is unexplained. That table supplies the V and J calls and clone size; D and trimming were determined from the DNA. The sample table records 95,000 to 120,000 clones; around 84% of these occur just once. In total, the top ten clones hold about 3.5% of the sample.

This specimen's time point label, per the study, means: baseline before first vaccination. Samples from vaccinated people were obtained from the UK trials COV001 and COV002, which included a single-blind randomized controlled phase 2/3 trial of AZD1222 (ChAdOx1 nCoV-19) in healthy adults. For TCRbeta chain sequencing, PBMC samples were collected from trial participants at day 0 and at day 28 after the second dose. This entry comes from a study of T cell responses to AZD1222 COVID-19 vaccine (dated by TCRdb to 2020 to 2022). Context from the whole study: AZD1222 recipients given second doses at about 4 weeks or at about 12 weeks were pooled, since spike-specific TCR depth and breadth were not found to differ between the two schedules. A total of roughly 240 trial participants underwent TCR sequencing, of whom roughly 210 received two doses of AZD1222 and about 25 received two doses of the MenACWY control vaccine. Enrollment into the trials was organized by age into subgroups of 18-55, 56-69 and 70-plus years, and those subgroups contained 148, 28 and 57 TCR-sequenced participants, respectively.

Paper-wide results and their limitations: Participants were mostly white British and included more females than males, and it was suggested by the authors that clonal diversity may have been underestimated. Conclusions about previously exposed vaccinees are limited because only a handful of AZD1222 recipients were SARS-CoV-2 seropositive at baseline. No day 14 peak-response samples were available, so repertoires were characterized only after the peak T cell response. Nearly half of unique spike-specific TCRs reportedly recognized epitopes outside regions mutated in the B.1.351 and B.1.1.7 variants. A significant rise in spike-specific TCR breadth and depth was observed after two AZD1222 doses relative to day 0 and relative to MenACWY recipients. The 56-69-year group was small, and its depth increase did not reach significance, likely because of low power. CD4 TCRs associated with the vaccine covered the entire spike protein, and the dominant responses were in regions 160-218 and 743-854.

The CDR1 and CDR2 encoded by the germline V gene are MDHEN and SYDVKM. The CDR3 has 13 amino acids, counting the end cysteine and phenylalanine. Only CDR3 DNA is held: 39 bases, read in frame from base 1. The V and J ends are trimmed by 9 bases and 9 bases, leaving 15 bases between them. The sequence was obtained from an adult in good health. The sample was peripheral blood, taken on day 0 of AZD1222 vaccination. The V gene is TRBV28 and the J gene is TRBJ1-6; the D gene lacks a confident call. The CDR3 region has the sequence CASSTQTVSPLHF. The sequenced DNA is TGTGCCAGTTCTACTCAGACGGTTTCACCCCTCCACTTT. Reference TRBV28 and TRBJ1-6 genes cover what lies past the CDR3, so the full variable domain is DVKVTQSSRYLVKRTGEKVFLECVQDMDHENMFWYRQDPGLGLRLIYFSYDVKMKEKGDIPEGYSVSREKKERFSLILESASTNQTSMYLCASSTQTVSPLHFGNGTRLTVT.